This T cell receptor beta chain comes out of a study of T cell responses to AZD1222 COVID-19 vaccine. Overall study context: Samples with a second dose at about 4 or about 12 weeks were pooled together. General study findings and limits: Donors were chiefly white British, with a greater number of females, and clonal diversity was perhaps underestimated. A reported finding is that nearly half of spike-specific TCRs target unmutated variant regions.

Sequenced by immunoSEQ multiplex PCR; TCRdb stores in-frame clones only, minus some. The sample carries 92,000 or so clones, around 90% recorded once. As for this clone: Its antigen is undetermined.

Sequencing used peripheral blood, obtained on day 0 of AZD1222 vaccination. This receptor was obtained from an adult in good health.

The CDR3 region has the DNA TGTGCCAGTAGTATAGTGAGGTCTCTCCCGGGAGAGCAGTACTTC. It encodes CASSIVRSLPGEQYF. V gene TRBV19 combines with J gene TRBJ2-7; D possibly corresponds to TRBD2 (5 bases). Germline lookup yields CDR1 LNHDA and CDR2 SQIVND (reference sequence). V lost 1 base, J lost 7 bases, and 17 bases lay in between. The CDR3 has 15 residues.